These T cell receptor beta chains were read from a single sample in a study of T cells in Graves' hyperthyroidism and ophthalmopathy. TCRdb recomputed calls from the multiplex PCR reads with MiXCR, one row per CDR3 protein. This sample has about 640,000 distinct CDR3 sequences, with around 13% found just once. Sequenced: blood. These receptors were collected from a woman between 50 and 59 years old with Graves' ophthalmopathy. CDR3s include the opening cysteine and the closing phenylalanine or tryptophan. Each record gives: J gene, D gene, clone size, V gene, CDR3 protein, CDR3 DNA. The D gene is left open where the match is weak. Not every row has a clone size; where given, it reads once, few, many or a size class.

>TRBJ2-1|TRBD1|.|TRBV27
CVSSLFGTASYEQFF
TGTGTCAGCAGTTTATTCGGGACAGCCTCCTACGAGCAGTTCTTC
>TRBJ2-3|TRBD1|few|TRBV6-1
CASSVYRGRTDTQYF
TGTGCCAGCAGTGTTTACAGGGGGCGGACAGATACGCAGTATTTT
>TRBJ1-1|.|few|TRBV7-6
CASSSPGLVNTEAFF
TGTGCCAGCAGCTCCCCCGGTCTGGTTAACACTGAAGCTTTCTTT
>TRBJ2-3|TRBD2|many|TRBV27
CASSFGTSGRWEQYF
TGTGCCAGCAGTTTCGGGACTAGCGGGAGGTGGGAGCAGTATTTT
>TRBJ2-7|.|few|TRBV30
CAWSDGTSRDEQYF
TGTGCCTGGAGTGACGGGACATCTAGAGACGAGCAGTACTTC
>TRBJ2-5|TRBD2|few|TRBV5-1
CASSPDGEGTQYF
TGCGCCAGCAGCCCAGACGGGGAGGGGACCCAGTACTTC
>TRBJ2-5|.|.|TRBV2
CASSDLSGTQYF
TGTGCCAGCAGTGACCTTTCGGGGACCCAGTACTTC
>TRBJ2-2|.|few|TRBV19
CASRLGKAVTGELFF
TGTGCCAGTAGGCTGGGTAAGGCGGTCACCGGGGAGCTGTTTTTT
>TRBJ2-5|TRBD2|many|TRBV11-2
CASRVGSGRAVFQETQYF
TGTGCCAGCAGGGTGGGTAGCGGGAGGGCCGTGTTTCAAGAGACCCAGTACTTC
>TRBJ1-5|.|few|TRBV7-8
CASSLDANQPQHF
TGTGCCAGCAGCTTAGACGCCAATCAGCCCCAGCATTTT
>TRBJ2-3|TRBD1|many|TRBV6-1
CASSETWYGQGLSTGTQYF
TGTGCCAGCAGTGAAACGTGGTATGGACAGGGGCTCTCAACCGGTACGCAGTATTTT
>TRBJ1-1|.|.|TRBV20-1
CSARGQGLRGAFF
TGCAGTGCTAGGGGCCAGGGCCTCCGCGGGGCTTTCTTT
>TRBJ2-7|TRBD2|many|TRBV29-1
CSVSTSGGSYEQYF
TGCAGCGTATCTACTAGCGGGGGGTCCTACGAGCAGTACTTC
>TRBJ2-1|TRBD2|many|TRBV7-3
CASSLVASGSYRNEQFF
TGTGCCAGCAGCTTAGTGGCTAGCGGGTCTTATCGGAATGAGCAGTTCTTC
>TRBJ1-1|TRBD1|.|TRBV19
CASSGGQGGGLNTEAFF
TGTGCCAGTAGTGGAGGACAGGGAGGGGGTTTGAACACTGAAGCTTTCTTT